The rows below give T cell receptor beta chains drawn from one sample of a study of T-cell reconstitution after alpha-beta-depleted transplantation in children. In TCRdb, the PCR reads were re-called with MiXCR into one record per CDR3 protein. The data hold a few hundred thousand distinct CDR3 sequences, with roughly an eighth observed a single time. Material: PBMCs from the stem cell graft donor, obtained from the stem cell graft. The receptors stem from a human donor who donated a stem cell graft to a child with combined immunodeficiency. The CDR3 runs from the conserved cysteine through the conserved F or W. D genes are given only for firm matches. The size field is filled for only some rows; it gives once, few, many or a size class.

d_call,v_call,j_call,clone_size,cdr3_nt,cdr3_aa
TRBD2,TRBV28,TRBJ2-5,few,TGTGCCAGCAGTCCGGGACTAGCGGGGAACCCGTACCAAGAGACCCAGTACTTC,CASSPGLAGNPYQETQYF
NA,TRBV7-9,TRBJ2-1,few,TGTGCCAGCAGCTTAGCGGTGGGCAGGGAAGGGTTCTTC,CASSLAVGREGFF
NA,TRBV5-1,TRBJ2-4,few,TGCGCCAGCAGTCATATCCGGGACACCCTAGCCAAAAACATTCAGTACTTC,CASSHIRDTLAKNIQYF
NA,TRBV9,TRBJ2-1,NA,TGTGCCAGCAGCGTAGAAGGGAGCTCCTGCAATGAGCAGTTCTTC,CASSVEGSSCNEQFF
TRBD1,TRBV20-1,TRBJ1-2,NA,TGCAGTGCTAGAGATCCCTTGGACAGGGTAATCTATGGCTACACCTTC,CSARDPLDRVIYGYTF
TRBD2,TRBV7-7,TRBJ2-2,many,TGTGCCAGCAGCTTAGATGGGACTAGCGTCTCGAACACCGGGGAGCTGTTTTTT,CASSLDGTSVSNTGELFF
NA,TRBV12-3/TRBV12-4,TRBJ2-7,many,TGTGCCAGCAGGGCTTTAGCGGACTACGAGCAGTACTTC,CASRALADYEQYF
NA,TRBV5-5,TRBJ1-2,many,TGTGCCAGCAGCTGGGGACTGAACTATGGCTATACCTTC,CASSWGLNYGYTF
TRBD2,TRBV4-1,TRBJ2-3,NA,TGCGCCAGCAGCCACCCAACTCCAATCCGGACTAGAGTAGATACGCAGTATTTT,CASSHPTPIRTRVDTQYF
TRBD2,TRBV12-3/TRBV12-4,TRBJ2-7,many,TGTGCCAGCAGTAACCCGGGGATAGCGGGTAACTACTACGAGCAGTACTTC,CASSNPGIAGNYYEQYF